This T cell receptor (beta chain) stems from a study of Ad26.COV2.S vaccination and SARS-CoV-2 variants. The CDR3 extends over 17 amino acids. Sequenced by immunoSEQ multiplex PCR; TCRdb stores in-frame clones only, minus some. The sample has 300,000 to 500,000 clones; approximately 86% are singletons. The treatment was: roughly 18 received Ad26.COV2.S at low or high dose, single or two shots; a few received placebo; per-sample allocation not given. Collection of the samples took place on day 63 after the first injection of vaccine or placebo. J is TRBJ1-6 and V is TRBV21-1. TRBV21-1 counts as a pseudogene. Specimen: peripheral blood, collected in a trial of Ad26.COV2.S vaccine versus placebo. This clonotype was obtained from a person between 18 and 65 years old who received the Ad26.COV2.S COVID-19 vaccine or a placebo. CDR3: CASTGFGGSTRNSPLHF. In DNA form, the CDR3 reads TGTGCCAGCACGGGGTTCGGCGGTTCGACGAGGAATTCACCCCTCCACTTT.